Presented here are 20 T cell receptor beta chains from one specimen sequenced in a study of T cell changes during pregnancy in multiple sclerosis. Clones were read by immunoSEQ multiplex PCR, and TCRdb kept only the in-frame ones, dropping some. The sample lists about 33,000 clones, about 90% occurring once. This material consisted of CD4+ T cells from peripheral blood mononuclear cells, taken in the third trimester of pregnancy. The source of these receptors is a female donor in good health, enrolled as a control in a pregnancy study.

This chain links TRBV7-9 with TRBJ2-1; TRBD2 matches at 8 bases. V trimming: 5 bases; J trimming: 5 bases; junction bases outside the gene matches: 11. The CDR3 has 16 amino acids. CDR1 is SEHNR and CDR2 is FQNEAQ in the germline V gene (reference sequence). The CDR3 protein is CASSPKERRGDNEQFF. CDR3 coding DNA: TGTGCCAGCAGCCCTAAGGAGAGGCGGGGGGACAATGAGCAGTTCTTC. Full variable domain (missing parts from reference TRBV7-9 and TRBJ2-1): DTGVSQNPRHKITKRGQNVTFRCDPISEHNRLYWYRQTLGQGPEFLTYFQNEAQLEKSRLLSDRFSAERPKGSFSTLEIQRTEQGDSAMYLCASSPKERRGDNEQFFGPGTRLTVL.

V is TRBV5-1 and J is TRBJ1-3; D uncertain. The germline V gene has CDR1 SGHRS and CDR2 YFSETQ. V lost 6 bases to trimming and J lost 1 base, with 23 bases between them. CDR3 length equals 18 residues. The CDR3 coding sequence is TGCGCCAGCATTTCAGTGCGGGCGCAGGCTGAATCTGGAAACACCATATATTTT. Amino acids: CASISVRAQAESGNTIYF.

This chain uses TRBV7-9 with TRBJ2-7, with TRBD1 matching 8 bases. Germline values: CDR1 SEHNR, CDR2 FQNEAQ (reference sequence). The CDR3 contains 13 residues. Trimming at V came to 1 base and at J to 4 bases, leaving 0 bases not matched to a gene. CDR3 nucleotides: TGTGCCAGCAGCTTAGGGACAGGGTACGAGCAGTACTTC. Its protein product is CASSLGTGYEQYF.

The CDR3, as DNA: TGTGCCAGCACAATGAGAACAGGGGGCTCTCAGCCCCAGCATTTT. This encodes CASTMRTGGSQPQHF. V and J are TRBV6-6 and TRBJ1-5, with 9 nucleotides matching TRBD1. The CDR3 loop spans 15 amino acids. V lost 7 bases, J lost 6 bases, and 10 bases stayed unmatched. The germline gives CDR1 MNHNY, CDR2 SVGAGI (reference sequence).

The chain employs TRBV6-1 and TRBJ1-1, with 8 bases that match TRBD1. The trim removed 0 bases at V and 13 bases at J, leaving 13 bases unmatched. The CDR3 loop spans 15 amino acids. Germline V gene data show CDR1 as MNHNS and CDR2 as SASEGT. CDR3 region: CASSEAGSGTGPDFF. CDR3 bases: TGTGCCAGCAGTGAAGCGGGTTCCGGGACAGGCCCCGATTTCTTT.

This clone was seen a handful of times. The chain carries TRBV18 and TRBJ1-1; 8 positions match TRBD1. V trimming: 5 bases; J trimming: 8 bases; junction bases outside the gene matches: 10. Germline CDR1 and CDR2: KGHSH and LQKENI. CDR3 size: 14 residues. Here the CDR3 reads CASSSNPGGLEAFF. CDR3 in DNA: TGTGCCAGCTCATCAAACCCAGGGGGCCTAGAAGCTTTCTTT.

The chain carries TRBV7-3 and TRBJ2-3; a weak D match, TRBD2 (7 bases). This CDR3 is built from 17 residues. Germline assignment: CDR1 SGHTA and CDR2 FQGTGA. V shed 5 bases and J shed 2 bases, with 20 bases lying between them. The CDR3 DNA reads as TGTGCCAGCAGCCAACGGGGAGGGGGGGACTCCACAGATACGCAGTATTTT. Its translation is CASSQRGGGDSTDTQYF.

This chain joins TRBV5-4 and TRBJ1-4; a possible D gene is TRBD1 (5 bases). Germline values: CDR1 SGHNT, CDR2 YYREEE (reference sequence). This CDR3 has 15 residues. V lost 3 bases and J 0 bases, leaving 9 bases between the germline ends. The CDR3 is CASSWQGATNEKLFF. CDR3 DNA: TGTGCCAGCAGCTGGCAGGGCGCAACTAATGAAAAACTGTTTTTT.

The chain has TRBV4-2 and TRBJ2-3, with 9 bases matching TRBD2. CDR1 is LGHNA, CDR2 YNFKEQ, per germline. V trimming: 1 base; J trimming: 0 bases; junction bases outside the gene matches: 2. This CDR3 is 16 amino acids long. The CDR3 loop is CASSQVLAGSTDTQYF. CDR3 bases: TGTGCCAGCAGCCAAGTACTAGCGGGTAGCACAGATACGCAGTATTTT.

This clone was seen once. The V call is TRBV7-3, the J call TRBJ2-3, with D possibly being TRBD2 (5 bases). Deletions cut 10 bases from V and 1 base from J, with 15 bases between. Per germline, CDR1 SGHTA and CDR2 FQGTGA. The length of the CDR3 is 14 residues. For the CDR3, the DNA is TGTGCCACCGCAGAGGGATCGGGCACAGATACGCAGTATTTT. Its translation: CATAEGSGTDTQYF.

This chain joins TRBV15 and TRBJ2-3, with 10 bases fitting TRBD2. CDR1 and CDR2 from the germline V gene are LNHNV and YYDKDF (reference sequence). The CDR3 has 16 residues. V lost 0 bases, J lost 7 bases, and 7 bases stayed unmatched. The CDR3 bases are TGTGCCACCAGCAGAGATGTACTAGCGGGGCGAAATACGCAGTATTTT. Its protein is CATSRDVLAGRNTQYF.

The V gene is TRBV28, the J gene TRBJ2-7; possibly TRBD2 for D (6 bases). V gave up 4 bases and J gave up 5 bases, with 12 bases separating them. The germline gives CDR1 MDHEN, CDR2 SYDVKM. This CDR3 region has 13 residues. CDR3: CASSWGLMDEQYF. The DNA for the CDR3 is TGTGCCAGCAGTTGGGGACTGATGGACGAGCAGTACTTC.

The chain uses TRBV9 and TRBJ2-7; 9 nucleotides agree with TRBD2. Germline CDR1 reads SGDLS; CDR2 reads YYNGEE. Losses at the gene ends were 4 bases for V and 6 bases for J; bases not matched to a gene: 14. This CDR3 comprises 16 residues. The DNA of the CDR3 is TGTGCCAGCAGCCCTCTGTCCCGGACTAGCGCTCGCGAGCAGTACTTC. Translating gives CASSPLSRTSAREQYF. Based on the CDR3 plus reference TRBV9 and TRBJ2-7, the full variable domain is DSGVTQTPKHLITATGQRVTLRCSPRSGDLSVYWYQQSLDQGLQFLIQYYNGEERAKGNILERFSAQQFPDLHSELNLSSLELGDSALYFCASSPLSRTSAREQYFGPGTRLTVT.

CDR3 residues: CASSATTGEGFGTQYF. In DNA, the CDR3 is TGTGCCAGCAGTGCAACTACAGGAGAAGGATTTGGTACGCAGTATTTT. This rearrangement joins TRBV25-1 to TRBJ2-3; tentative D call: TRBD1 (5 bases). V lost 4 bases and J 8 bases, leaving 22 bases between the germline ends. The germline V gene has CDR1 MGHDK and CDR2 SYGVNS. The CDR3 has 16 amino acids.

The V call is TRBV9, the J call TRBJ1-3, with D unclear. The V end was cut by 0 bases, the J end by 0 bases, with 4 bases between. The CDR3 length is 14 residues. Per germline, CDR1 SGDLS and CDR2 YYNGEE. The CDR3: CASSVGVSGNTIYF. In DNA form, the CDR3 reads TGTGCCAGCAGCGTAGGAGTCTCTGGAAACACCATATATTTT. Full variable domain (remainder filled in from reference TRBV9 and TRBJ1-3): DSGVTQTPKHLITATGQRVTLRCSPRSGDLSVYWYQQSLDQGLQFLIQYYNGEERAKGNILERFSAQQFPDLHSELNLSSLELGDSALYFCASSVGVSGNTIYFGEGSWLTVV.

This clone has a handful of counts. This chain uses TRBV18 with TRBJ2-7; D might be TRBD1 (6 bases). The CDR3 is made up of 15 amino acids. CDR1 is KGHSH and CDR2 is LQKENI in the germline V gene. Between the trimmed V and J ends, which lost 6 bases and 0 bases, there was a span of 15 bases. CDR3: CASSSQGLSSYEQYF. The CDR3 DNA follows: TGTGCCAGCTCCAGCCAGGGGCTTAGCTCCTACGAGCAGTACTTC. Variable domain in full (rest from reference TRBV18 and TRBJ2-7): NAGVMQNPRHLVRRRGQEARLRCSPMKGHSHVYWYRQLPEEGLKFMVYLQKENIIDESGMPKERFSAEFPKEGPSILRIQQVVRGDSAAYFCASSSQGLSSYEQYFGPGTRLTVT.

The chain couples TRBV2 to TRBJ2-7; maybe TRBD1 (5 bases). V was cut by 1 base and J by 2 bases, with 6 bases left in between. This CDR3 has 13 residues. CDR1 SNHLY and CDR2 FYNNEI come from the germline V gene. The CDR3 coding sequence is TGTGCCAGCAGTGAAGTCAGGGCCTACGAGCAGTACTTC. Its translation is CASSEVRAYEQYF. Full variable domain (rest looked up from reference TRBV2 and TRBJ2-7): EPEVTQTPSHQVTQMGQEVILRCVPISNHLYFYWYRQILGQKVEFLVSFYNNEISEKSEIFDDQFSVERPDGSNFTLKIRSTKLEDSAMYFCASSEVRAYEQYFGPGTRLTVT.

The rearrangement uses TRBV7-9 and TRBJ2-3; 8 bases map to TRBD1. The CDR3 is made up of 15 amino acids. The germline V gene encodes CDR1 SEHNR and CDR2 FQNEAQ (reference sequence). The junction had 7 bases not matched to a gene; V was cut back by 4 bases and J by 4 bases. This chain's CDR3 is CASSSTLQGADTQYF. The DNA of the CDR3 is TGTGCCAGCAGCTCGACCTTACAGGGGGCAGATACGCAGTATTTT.

V gene TRBV28 combines with J gene TRBJ1-5; 7 nucleotides agree with TRBD1. V lost 4 bases, J lost 4 bases, and 4 bases stayed unmatched. Looked up from germline, CDR1 is MDHEN and CDR2 is SYDVKM. The CDR3 has 14 residues. The CDR3 loop is CASSYEQGNQPQHF. In DNA, the CDR3 is TGTGCCAGCAGTTACGAACAGGGGAATCAGCCCCAGCATTTT.

The V call is TRBV6-5, the J call TRBJ1-3; tentatively, D is TRBD1 (6 bases). This CDR3 has 16 amino acids. The V gene's germline CDR1 is MNHEY and CDR2 SVGAGI. Trimming took off 4 bases at V and 7 bases at J, with 20 bases between the two ends. CDR3 sequence reads: CASSSSPQGIPNTIYF. The CDR3 DNA reads TGTGCCAGCAGTTCCTCCCCTCAGGGGATCCCTAACACCATATATTTT.